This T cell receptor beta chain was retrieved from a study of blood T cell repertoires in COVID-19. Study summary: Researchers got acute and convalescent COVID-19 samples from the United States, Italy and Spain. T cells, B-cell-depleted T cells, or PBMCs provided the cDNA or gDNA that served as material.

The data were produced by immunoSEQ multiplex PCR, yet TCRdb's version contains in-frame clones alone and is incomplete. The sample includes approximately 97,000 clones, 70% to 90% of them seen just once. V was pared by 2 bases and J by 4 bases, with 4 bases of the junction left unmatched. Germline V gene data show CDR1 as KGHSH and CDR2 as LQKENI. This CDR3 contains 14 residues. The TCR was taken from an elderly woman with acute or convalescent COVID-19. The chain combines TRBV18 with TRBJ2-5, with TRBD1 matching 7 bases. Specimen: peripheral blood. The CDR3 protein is CASSPANRGETQYF. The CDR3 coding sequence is TGTGCCAGCTCACCAGCAAACAGGGGAGAGACCCAGTACTTC.